Listed here is a single T cell receptor beta chain. Antigen unknown. The data were taken from a study of cytomegalovirus exposure and HLA in healthy donors. Overall study results and limits: Using a false discovery rate of 0.05, a later analysis showed that some 16,000 TCR beta sequences were associated with HLA alleles. Most TCR sequences were uncommon, yet certain public TCRs appeared in many donors.

The CDR3 length is 17 residues. CDR1 is LNHDA, CDR2 SQIVND, per germline (reference sequence). V was cut by 4 bases and J by 0 bases, with 18 bases left in between. The PCR contained 60 Vbeta and 13 Jbeta primers. Some clones are missing from TCRdb's copy, which holds only in-frame ones; the method was immunoSEQ multiplex PCR. The data show 150,000 or so clones, and the top ten clones hold around 1.6%. The receptor was derived from a man aged 18 to 35 in good health and CMV-seronegative. The chain joins TRBV19 to TRBJ1-1, with a weak D call TRBD1 (5 bases). Source material: PBMCs. CDR3 residues: CASSTPGRQKMNTEAFF. The CDR3 region has the DNA TGTGCCAGTAGTACGCCCGGCCGACAGAAGATGAACACTGAAGCTTTCTTT.